What follows describes a single TCR beta chain. What antigen it recognizes has not been identified. No much larger clone exists at a distance of one base, and base qualities are not known. The data are from a study of CD8+CD57+ T cells in acquired aplastic anemia (dated by TCRdb to 2017 to 2018). At the level of the whole study: DNA extracted from sorted CD4+ and CD8+ cells had a mean of roughly 3 ug, with a range of roughly 0.2 to 30 ug. CD8+CD57+ expansion was defined as a frequency above the mean frequency observed in healthy subjects.

Genomic DNA was used as template for profiling of TCR beta VDJ combinations and CDR3 sequences. An Illumina HiSeq 2000 was used for TCR repertoire sequencing. In the source study's methods: Repertoires were assessed using TRBV/TRBJ rearrangement plots, CDR3 size and DJ length profiles, and Simpson's diversity index. The immunodominant clone was defined as the most abundant DNA sequence in deep sequencing data. CDR3 amino acid sequences were screened for sharing across subjects and compared with published repertoires and the VDJdb database. TCRdb cleaned the public reads at Q25 with fastp, built clones with MiXCR and kept in-frame beta chains. Entries are consolidated by CDR3 protein sequence, retaining the most common genes and DNA. The V and J calls and clone size come from TCRdb's table, not from the authors' own analysis. The sample yields 150,000 or so distinct CDR3 sequences; 40% to 50% were counted once. The ten top clones hold more than 0.85% of the sample.

Expansion of CD8+CD57+ cells had been shown by flow cytometry in the patients chosen for sequencing. All patients had severe acquired aplastic anemia diagnosed by International Study of Aplastic Anemia and Agranulocytosis and Camitta criteria. No therapy had been received by the patients at the time of blood sampling. The study deep-sequenced TCR repertoires of sorted CD4+ and CD8+ blood T cells from severe aplastic anemia patients and healthy subjects. Patients were enrolled under clinicaltrials.gov protocols 00001620, 01623167, 00001397, 00071045, 00081523 and 00961064 in the USA. Ficoll-Paque density gradient centrifugation was used to isolate peripheral blood mononuclear cells. Before DNA extraction, CD4+ and CD8+ T cells were sorted by FACS or by magnetic beads. The research as a whole found: Patients and healthy controls showed no significant difference in CD8+ Simpson's diversity (P=0.060). Although under 35 CD8+ CDR3 sequences were shared by patients and controls, these sequences appeared highly expressed in patients and within the immunodominant clones of patients.

The CDR3 numbers 14 residues from cysteine through phenylalanine. Here the CDR3 DNA is all that survives: 42 bases in frame from base 1. Trimming takes 0 bases from V and 4 bases from J, and the germline ends sit 10 bases apart. Per the germline V gene, SGHRS is the CDR1 and YFSETQ is the CDR2. Sequencing was carried out using sorted CD4+, CD8+, or CD8+CD57+ T cells (not recorded which) from PBMCs. This chain is built from TRBV5-1 and TRBJ1-2; there is no confident call for the D gene. This TCR was sampled from a human donor with aplastic anemia. CDR3 sequence: CASSLVAGSYGYTF. Here is the DNA: TGCGCCAGCAGCTTGGTGGCGGGGAGCTATGGCTACACCTTC.